This entry features one T cell receptor (beta chain) sequence. The sample comes from a study of cytomegalovirus exposure and HLA in healthy donors. Primers: 60 Vbeta forward and 13 Jbeta reverse. Libraries were prepared by immunoSEQ multiplex PCR; TCRdb keeps only in-frame clonotypes and omits some of them. This sample yields 70,000 or so clones, of which around 82% are seen a single time; under 2.5% belongs to the top ten. The CDR3 runs to 13 residues. Trimming left V 6 bases short and J 5 bases short, with 14 bases between. Germline V gene sequence: CDR1 SGHKS, CDR2 YYEKEE (reference sequence). The TCR originated in a man younger than 30 in good health and CMV-seronegative. The sequenced material came from PBMCs. V usage is TRBV5-5 and J usage is TRBJ2-5, with no clear D. In DNA form, the CDR3 reads TGTGCCAGCACCACTCGTTATCGTGAGACCCAGTACTTC. As protein: CASTTRYRETQYF.